The table lists the clone carrying this T cell receptor (beta chain) with many counts. The target antigen is unknown. V lost 6 bases, J lost 6 bases, and 10 bases lay in between. CDR3 length: 12 amino acids. The data derive from a study of blood T cells in healthy people across ages. Study conclusions and caveats: In older individuals, TCR beta diversity per million T cells was lower, falling roughly linearly with age.

The use of a sample-barcoded 5' primer and a J-beta primer mix characterized a second PCR of 7 to 11 cycles. MiXCR, applied by TCRdb to the 5' RACE reads, yields one record per CDR3 protein. Altogether about 810,000 distinct CDR3 sequences are present, roughly 35% being singletons, with the ten largest covering approximately 13%. All donors came from Russia, were Caucasian and healthy, and spanned ages roughly 6 to 95. The sequenced sample was blood. This sequence was found in a man between 18 and 35 years old in good health. The gene calls are TRBV12-3 or TRBV12-4 and TRBJ2-3, with D tentatively TRBD2 (5 bases). In nucleotides, the CDR3 is TGTGCCAGCAGCCCTAGGGAGGATACGCAGTATTTT. It codes for CASSPREDTQYF.